This entry features one T cell receptor beta chain sequence. The germline V and J ends were trimmed by 3 bases and 0 bases, with 9 bases remaining between them. The CDR3 covers 16 residues. Germline CDR1 reads KGHSH; CDR2 reads LQKENI. This sample is drawn from a study of blood T cell repertoires in COVID-19. Sequencing was performed with immunoSEQ multiplex PCR; in TCRdb, only in-frame clones are kept and a portion is missing. The sample records about 300,000 clones, approximately 92% being singletons. This chain connects TRBV18 to TRBJ2-6; D might be TRBD1 (6 bases). The clonotype was recovered from a woman younger than 45 with COVID-19, enrolled during active disease. Input material: peripheral blood. CDR3 in DNA: TGTGCCAGCTCACCTACAGGGAACTCTGGGGCCAACGTCCTGACTTTC. It specifies CASSPTGNSGANVLTF. Supplemented by reference TRBV18 and TRBJ2-6, the full variable domain reads NAGVMQNPRHLVRRRGQEARLRCSPMKGHSHVYWYRQLPEEGLKFMVYLQKENIIDESGMPKERFSAEFPKEGPSILRIQQVVRGDSAAYFCASSPTGNSGANVLTFGAGSRLTVL.